This T cell receptor (beta chain) came from a study of beta chain features in type 1 diabetes. Overall study findings and caveats: People with Type 1 diabetes carried modestly yet significantly shorter TCRB CDR3s in all four CD4+ subsets.

This clone has only a few counts. Its target is not known. Other DNA sequences in this specimen translate into the identical CDR3. CD4+ cells of the naive, central memory, regulatory and stem cell-like memory types were sorted via CD45RO/CCR7/CD25/CD127/CD95/CD27. CDR1 and CDR2 from the germline V gene are SEHNR and FQNEAQ (reference sequence). V shed 5 bases and J shed 4 bases, with 5 bases lying between them. CDR3 length: 11 residues. As every portion of the isolated RNA was reverse transcribed, the sequencing read expressed TCRB transcripts. The repertoire was sequenced with immunoSEQ multiplex PCR; TCRdb's copy has only in-frame clones and lacks some. The data show more than 200,000 clones, with under 20% seen just once and roughly 0.08% held by the top ten.

This TCR was recovered from a young man with type 1 diabetes. The J gene is TRBJ2-5, the V gene TRBV7-9; D not resolved. Sequences were obtained from naive CD4+ T cells from blood. The CDR3 spells CASSPGETQYF. The CDR3, as DNA: TGTGCCAGCAGCCCCGGAGAGACCCAGTACTTC.